The TCR beta chain described here comes from a study of CD8 T cells in Susac syndrome. The study's findings and limits: As the study acknowledged, the number of individuals who were part of its TCR sequencing and HLA analysis was relatively small.

With random hexamers, roughly 0.5 to 1 ug RNA was reverse transcribed. The method of amplification for TCR beta CDR3 was immunoSEQ multiplex PCR, covering 54 Vbeta and 13 Jbeta. Using its own MiXCR run on the immunoSEQ multiplex PCR reads, TCRdb lists one record per CDR3 protein. Counted here are 250,000 or so distinct CDR3 sequences, approximately 92% occurring once; the ten biggest clones make up roughly 0.07%. Sequencing of TCR beta was performed on blood CD8+ T cells and on blood CD4+ T cells. FACS enriched CD8+ TEMRA cells, while bulk CD8+ and CD4+ were negatively isolated. Germline CDR1 reads MDHEN; CDR2 reads SYDVKM. The CDR3 runs 13 residues. The V end was cut by 8 bases, the J end by 1 base, with 11 bases between. Concerning this clonotype itself: The antigen is unknown.

This clonotype was sampled from a human donor with multiple sclerosis. V and J are TRBV28 and TRBJ2-5, with D maybe TRBD1 (6 bases). The sample taken for sequencing was CD4+ T cells from PBMCs. In DNA, the CDR3 is TGTGCCAGCGGACGGGACATCCAAGAGACCCAGTACTTC. Translation gives CASGRDIQETQYF.